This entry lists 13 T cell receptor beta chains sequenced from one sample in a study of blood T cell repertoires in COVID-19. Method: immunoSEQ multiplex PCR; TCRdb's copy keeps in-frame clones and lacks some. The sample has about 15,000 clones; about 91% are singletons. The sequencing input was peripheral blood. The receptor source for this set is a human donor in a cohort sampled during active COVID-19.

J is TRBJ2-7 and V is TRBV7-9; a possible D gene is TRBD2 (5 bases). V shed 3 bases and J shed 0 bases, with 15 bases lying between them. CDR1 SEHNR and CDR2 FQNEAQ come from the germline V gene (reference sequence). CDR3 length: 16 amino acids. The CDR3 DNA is TGTGCCAGCAGCTTCGGAGACCAGCGGAGCTCCTACGAGCAGTACTTC. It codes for CASSFGDQRSSYEQYF. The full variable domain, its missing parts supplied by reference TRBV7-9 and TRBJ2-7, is DTGVSQNPRHKITKRGQNVTFRCDPISEHNRLYWYRQTLGQGPEFLTYFQNEAQLEKSRLLSDRFSAERPKGSFSTLEIQRTEQGDSAMYLCASSFGDQRSSYEQYFGPGTRLTVT.

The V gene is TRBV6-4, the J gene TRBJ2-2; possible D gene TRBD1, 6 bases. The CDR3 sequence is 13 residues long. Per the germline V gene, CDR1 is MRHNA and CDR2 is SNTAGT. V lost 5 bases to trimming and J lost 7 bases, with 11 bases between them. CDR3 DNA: TGTGCCAGCAGTCGGGTACAGGGCGGGGAGCTGTTTTTT. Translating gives CASSRVQGGELFF.

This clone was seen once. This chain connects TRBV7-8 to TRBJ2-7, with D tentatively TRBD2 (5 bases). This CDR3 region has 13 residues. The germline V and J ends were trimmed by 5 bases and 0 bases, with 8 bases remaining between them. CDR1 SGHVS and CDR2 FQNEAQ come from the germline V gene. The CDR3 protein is CASSRTLSYEQYF. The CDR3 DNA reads TGTGCCAGCAGCAGGACTCTCTCCTACGAGCAGTACTTC.

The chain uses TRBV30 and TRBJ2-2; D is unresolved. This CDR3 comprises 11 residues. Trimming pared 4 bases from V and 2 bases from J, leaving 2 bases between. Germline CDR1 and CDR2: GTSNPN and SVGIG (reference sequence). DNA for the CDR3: TGTGCCTGGACTAACACCGGGGAGCTGTTTTTT. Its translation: CAWTNTGELFF. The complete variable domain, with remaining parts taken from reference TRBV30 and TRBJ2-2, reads SQTIHQWPATLVQPVGSPLSLECTVEGTSNPNLYWYRQAAGRGLQLLFYSVGIGQISSEVPQNLSASRPQDRQFILSSKKLLLSDSGFYLCAWTNTGELFFGEGSRLTVL.

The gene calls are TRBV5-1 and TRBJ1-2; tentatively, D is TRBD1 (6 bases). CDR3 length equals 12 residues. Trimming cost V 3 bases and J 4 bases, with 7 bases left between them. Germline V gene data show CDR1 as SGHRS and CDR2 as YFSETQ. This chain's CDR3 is CASSWGLYGYTF. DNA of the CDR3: TGCGCCAGCAGCTGGGGGCTCTATGGCTACACCTTC.

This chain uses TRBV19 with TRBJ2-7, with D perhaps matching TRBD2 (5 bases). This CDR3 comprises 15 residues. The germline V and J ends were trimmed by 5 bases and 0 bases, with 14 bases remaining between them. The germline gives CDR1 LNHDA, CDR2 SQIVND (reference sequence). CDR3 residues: CASSPPGKSSYEQYF. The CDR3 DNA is TGTGCCAGTAGTCCTCCGGGGAAAAGCTCCTACGAGCAGTACTTC. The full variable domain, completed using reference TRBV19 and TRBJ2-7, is DGGITQSPKYLFRKEGQNVTLSCEQNLNHDAMYWYRQDPGQGLRLIYYSQIVNDFQKGDIAEGYSVSREKKESFPLTVTSAQKNPTAFYLCASSPPGKSSYEQYFGPGTRLTVT.

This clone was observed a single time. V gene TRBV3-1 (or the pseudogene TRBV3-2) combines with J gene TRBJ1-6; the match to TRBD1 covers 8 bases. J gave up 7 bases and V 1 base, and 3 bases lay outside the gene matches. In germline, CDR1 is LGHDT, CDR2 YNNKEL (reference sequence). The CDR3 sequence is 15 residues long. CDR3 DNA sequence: TGTGCCAGCAGCCAAGGGGGACAGGTCAATTCACCCCTCCACTTT. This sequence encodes CASSQGGQVNSPLHF.

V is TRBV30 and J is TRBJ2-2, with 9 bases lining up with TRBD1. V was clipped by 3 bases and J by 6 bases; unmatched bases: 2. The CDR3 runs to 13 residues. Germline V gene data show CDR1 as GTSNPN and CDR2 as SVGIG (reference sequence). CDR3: CAWRGQGPGELFF. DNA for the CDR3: TGTGCCTGGAGGGGACAGGGTCCCGGGGAGCTGTTTTTT.

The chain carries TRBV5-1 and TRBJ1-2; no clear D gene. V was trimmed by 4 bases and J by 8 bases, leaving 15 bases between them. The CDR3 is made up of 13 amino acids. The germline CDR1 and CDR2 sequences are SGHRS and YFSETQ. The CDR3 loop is CASSMTVTMGYTF. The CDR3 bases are TGCGCCAGCAGCATGACCGTAACTATGGGCTACACCTTC.

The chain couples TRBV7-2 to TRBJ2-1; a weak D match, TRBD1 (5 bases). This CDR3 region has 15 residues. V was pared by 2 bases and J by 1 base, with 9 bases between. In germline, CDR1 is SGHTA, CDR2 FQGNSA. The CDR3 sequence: CASSLQGESYNEQFF. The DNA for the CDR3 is TGTGCCAGCAGCTTACAAGGGGAATCCTACAATGAGCAGTTCTTC. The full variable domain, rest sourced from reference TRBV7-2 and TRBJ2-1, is GAGVSQSPSNKVTEKGKDVELRCDPISGHTALYWYRQSLGQGLEFLIYFQGNSAPDKSGLPSDRFSAERTGGSVSTLTIQRTQQEDSAVYLCASSLQGESYNEQFFGPGTRLTVL.

In nucleotides, the CDR3 is TGTGCCAGCAGCGGGCAGACCTACGAGCAGTACTTC. Translated, it gives CASSGQTYEQYF. The chain combines TRBV5-6 with TRBJ2-7; D gene uncertain. Germline lookup yields CDR1 SGHDT and CDR2 YYEEEE. The ends were cut back, 4 bases at V and 2 bases at J, with 7 bases in the middle. The CDR3 length is 12 residues.

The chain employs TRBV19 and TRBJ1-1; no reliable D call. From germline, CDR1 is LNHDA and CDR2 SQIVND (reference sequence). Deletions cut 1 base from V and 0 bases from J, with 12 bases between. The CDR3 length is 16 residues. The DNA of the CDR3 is TGTGCCAGTAGTATAGTAATAGGAGGCATGAACACTGAAGCTTTCTTT. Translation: CASSIVIGGMNTEAFF.

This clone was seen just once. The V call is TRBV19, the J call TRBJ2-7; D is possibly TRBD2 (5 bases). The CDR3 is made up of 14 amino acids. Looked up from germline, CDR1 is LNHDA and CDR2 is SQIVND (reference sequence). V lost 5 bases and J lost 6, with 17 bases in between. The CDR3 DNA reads TGTGCCAGTAGTTTCCGGGTGCCGGGGTCCGAGCAGTACTTC. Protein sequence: CASSFRVPGSEQYF. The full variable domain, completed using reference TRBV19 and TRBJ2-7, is DGGITQSPKYLFRKEGQNVTLSCEQNLNHDAMYWYRQDPGQGLRLIYYSQIVNDFQKGDIAEGYSVSREKKESFPLTVTSAQKNPTAFYLCASSFRVPGSEQYFGPGTRLTVT.